The 2 T cell receptor beta chains listed next were all sequenced from one sample in a study of blood T cell repertoires in COVID-19. Here immunoSEQ multiplex PCR was the method, and the copy in TCRdb shows in-frame clones only, minus some. The repertoire holds some 70,000 clones, with more than 65% as singletons. Sequencing was done on a sample of peripheral blood. The receptors here all came from a woman in her forties or fifties with acute or convalescent COVID-19.

The J gene is TRBJ2-1, the V gene TRBV7-2; 8 bases match TRBD2. CDR3 length equals 18 residues. CDR1 is SGHTA and CDR2 is FQGNSA in the germline V gene. The V gene end was trimmed by 2 bases and the J gene end by 0 bases; junction bases not matched to a gene: 9. CDR3 coding DNA: TGTGCCAGCAGCTTAAGGTCGATAAGCGGGAGCTCCTACAATGAGCAGTTCTTC. It yields the protein CASSLRSISGSSYNEQFF.

This chain uses TRBV29-1 with TRBJ1-3; possible D gene TRBD1, 5 bases. Trimming left V 4 bases short and J 0 bases short, with 10 bases between. The CDR3 has 14 residues. Germline V gene lookup returns CDR1 SQVTM and CDR2 ANQGSEA. The CDR3 reads CSVGRGGSGNTIYF. The CDR3 nucleotides read TGCAGCGTTGGCCGGGGGGGCTCTGGAAACACCATATATTTT.